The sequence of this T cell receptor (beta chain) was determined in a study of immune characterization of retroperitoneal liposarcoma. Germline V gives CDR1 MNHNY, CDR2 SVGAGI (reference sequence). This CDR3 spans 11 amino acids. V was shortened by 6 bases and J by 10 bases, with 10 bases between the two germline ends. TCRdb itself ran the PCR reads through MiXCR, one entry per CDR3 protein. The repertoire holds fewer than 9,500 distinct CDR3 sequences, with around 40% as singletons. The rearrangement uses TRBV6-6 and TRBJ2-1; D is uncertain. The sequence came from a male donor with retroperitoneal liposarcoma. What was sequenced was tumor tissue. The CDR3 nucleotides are TGTGCCAGCAGGTTTTCCTACGAGCAGTTCTTC. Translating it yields CASRFSYEQFF.